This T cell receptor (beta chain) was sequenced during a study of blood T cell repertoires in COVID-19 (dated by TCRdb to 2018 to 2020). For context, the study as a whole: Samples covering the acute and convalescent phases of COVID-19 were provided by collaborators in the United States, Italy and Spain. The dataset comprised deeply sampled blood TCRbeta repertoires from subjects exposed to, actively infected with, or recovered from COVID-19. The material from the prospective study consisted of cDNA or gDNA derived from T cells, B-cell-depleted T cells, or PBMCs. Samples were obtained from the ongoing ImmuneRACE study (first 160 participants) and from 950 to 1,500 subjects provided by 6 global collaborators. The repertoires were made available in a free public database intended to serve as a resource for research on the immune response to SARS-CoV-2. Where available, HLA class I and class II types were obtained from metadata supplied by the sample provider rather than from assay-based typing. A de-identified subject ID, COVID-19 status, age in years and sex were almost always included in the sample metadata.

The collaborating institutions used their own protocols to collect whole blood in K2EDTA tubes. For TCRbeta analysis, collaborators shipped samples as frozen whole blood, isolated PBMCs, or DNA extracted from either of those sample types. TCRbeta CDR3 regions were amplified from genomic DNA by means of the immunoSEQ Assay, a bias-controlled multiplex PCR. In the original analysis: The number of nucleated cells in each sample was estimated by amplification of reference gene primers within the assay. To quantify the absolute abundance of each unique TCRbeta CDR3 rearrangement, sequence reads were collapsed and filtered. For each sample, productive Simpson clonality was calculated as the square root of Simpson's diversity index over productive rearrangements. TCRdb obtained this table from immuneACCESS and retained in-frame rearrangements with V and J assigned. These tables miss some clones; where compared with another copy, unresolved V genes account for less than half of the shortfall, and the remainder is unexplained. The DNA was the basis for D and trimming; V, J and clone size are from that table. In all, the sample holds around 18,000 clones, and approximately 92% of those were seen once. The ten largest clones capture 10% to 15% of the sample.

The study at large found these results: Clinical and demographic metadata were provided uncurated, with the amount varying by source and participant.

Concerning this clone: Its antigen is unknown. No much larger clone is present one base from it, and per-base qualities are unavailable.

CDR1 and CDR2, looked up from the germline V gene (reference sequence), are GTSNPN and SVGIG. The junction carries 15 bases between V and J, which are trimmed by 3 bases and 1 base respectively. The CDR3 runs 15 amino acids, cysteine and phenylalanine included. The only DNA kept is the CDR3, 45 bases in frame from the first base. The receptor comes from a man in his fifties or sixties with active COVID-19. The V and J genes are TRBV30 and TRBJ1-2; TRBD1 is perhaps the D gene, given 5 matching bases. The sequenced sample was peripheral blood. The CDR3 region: CAWRDSDSFNYGYTF. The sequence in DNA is TGTGCCTGGAGGGATTCTGACAGCTTTAACTATGGCTACACCTTC. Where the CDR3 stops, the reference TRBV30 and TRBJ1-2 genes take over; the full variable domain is SQTIHQWPATLVQPVGSPLSLECTVEGTSNPNLYWYRQAAGRGLQLLFYSVGIGQISSEVPQNLSASRPQDRQFILSSKKLLLSDSGFYLCAWRDSDSFNYGYTFGSGTRLTVV.